Below are 23 T cell receptor beta chains sequenced from a single sample in a study of cytomegalovirus exposure and HLA in healthy donors. The PCR contained 60 Vbeta and 13 Jbeta primers. Measured with immunoSEQ multiplex PCR; TCRdb has only the in-frame clones, and not every one. The repertoire holds 110,000 or so clones, with 70% to 80% as singletons. Sequencing input: PBMCs. Every receptor here comes from a woman aged 40 to 50 in good health and CMV-seropositive.

The rearrangement links TRBV5-1 to TRBJ1-1; 7 bases line up with TRBD1. Germline lookup yields CDR1 SGHRS and CDR2 YFSETQ. The CDR3 extends over 13 amino acids. Losses at the gene ends were 3 bases for V and 8 bases for J; bases not matched to a gene: 7. Here the CDR3 reads CASSSQGQGEAFF. The CDR3 DNA reads as TGCGCCAGCAGCTCACAGGGGCAAGGGGAAGCTTTCTTT.

The chain has TRBV5-6 and TRBJ1-2, with 7 bases identical to TRBD1. This CDR3 contains 13 residues. The V gene's germline CDR1 is SGHDT and CDR2 YYEEEE. After removal of 2 bases from V and 6 bases from J, the junction contained 4 bases not matched to a gene. CDR3 protein: CASSFWDRDGYTF. The CDR3 nucleotides are TGTGCCAGCAGCTTCTGGGACAGAGATGGCTACACCTTC.

V and J are TRBV7-9 and TRBJ1-2; D is uncertain. Germline V CDR1 and CDR2: SEHNR, FQNEAQ (reference sequence). The V gene lost 5 bases and the J gene lost 8 bases, with 15 bases spanning the gap. This CDR3 is built from 13 residues. CDR3 residues: CASSPDGVRGYTF. DNA of the CDR3: TGTGCCAGCAGCCCCGACGGAGTTAGAGGCTACACCTTC. Complete variable domain (other parts from reference TRBV7-9 and TRBJ1-2): DTGVSQNPRHKITKRGQNVTFRCDPISEHNRLYWYRQTLGQGPEFLTYFQNEAQLEKSRLLSDRFSAERPKGSFSTLEIQRTEQGDSAMYLCASSPDGVRGYTFGSGTRLTVV.

The chain has TRBV28 and TRBJ2-2; the match to TRBD2 covers 11 bases. Trimming took 6 bases from V and 1 from J; bases not matched to a gene: 7. Germline V lookup: CDR1 MDHEN, CDR2 SYDVKM. The CDR3 loop spans 17 amino acids. This chain's CDR3 is CASRSPGLAGNTGELFF. The DNA for the CDR3 is TGTGCCAGCAGATCTCCTGGACTAGCGGGGAACACCGGGGAGCTGTTTTTT.

This clone was counted a few times. The chain employs TRBV11-2 and TRBJ1-1; weak D call: TRBD1 (5 bases). The V and J ends lost 3 bases and 11 bases respectively, with 19 bases between them. Germline V gene lookup returns CDR1 SGHAT and CDR2 FQNNGV. The CDR3 spans 14 residues. CDR3 in DNA: TGTGCCAGCAGCTTTGGGTCGACAGCCACCAGGGCTTTCTTT. It is translated as CASSFGSTATRAFF.

This clone was observed a few times. The junction shows a germline mismatch at one end, possibly a read error. The chain uses TRBV5-1 and TRBJ2-7; TRBD1 matches 9 bases. The CDR3 extends over 14 amino acids. From germline, CDR1 is SGHRS and CDR2 YFSETQ. CDR3 DNA: TGTGCCAGCAGCCCTGACAGGGGGGGGTACGAGCAGTACTTC. Residues: CASSPDRGGYEQYF.

CDR3 sequence: CASSSSLPGLAGGDTQYF. The CDR3 nucleotides are TGTGCCAGCAGCTCAAGTTTACCGGGACTAGCGGGGGGGGATACGCAGTATTTT. The chain joins TRBV11-3 to TRBJ2-3, with 16 bases that match TRBD2. This CDR3 contains 18 residues. The V and J ends lost 4 bases and 6 bases, in that order; junction bases with no gene match: 10. Germline V gene data show CDR1 as SGHNT and CDR2 as YENEEA.

The chain combines TRBV19 with TRBJ2-3; D is unclear. This CDR3 has 14 amino acids. V shed 3 bases and J shed 1 base, with 8 bases lying between them. In germline, CDR1 is LNHDA, CDR2 SQIVND (reference sequence). CDR3 protein: CASSMGDRTDTQYF. CDR3 coding DNA: TGTGCCAGTAGTATGGGCGATCGCACAGATACGCAGTATTTT.

This sequence joins TRBV5-4 and TRBJ2-7, with 10 positions matching TRBD1. Germline V gene data show CDR1 as SGHNT and CDR2 as YYREEE (reference sequence). V lost 1 base, J lost 5 bases, and 6 bases stayed unmatched. CDR3 length equals 15 residues. The CDR3 region has the DNA TGTGCCAGCAGCTTGCAAGGACAGGGGGTAAACGAGCAGTACTTC. Translating it yields CASSLQGQGVNEQYF.

Regarding this clone: The same CDR3 arises from other DNA sequences in this sample as well. The chain combines TRBV6-6 with TRBJ1-5; TRBD1 matches at 8 bases. In germline, CDR1 is MNHNY, CDR2 SVGAGI (reference sequence). V dropped 6 bases and J dropped 1; count of bases not matched to a gene: 2. This CDR3 has 14 amino acids. This CDR3 reads CASSDRGSNQPQHF. The CDR3 nucleotides are TGTGCCAGCAGCGACAGGGGAAGCAATCAGCCCCAGCATTTT.

The V gene is TRBV7-2, the J gene TRBJ2-7; D remains unclear. The V end was cut by 2 bases, the J end by 0 bases, with 8 bases between. Germline V gene lookup returns CDR1 SGHTA and CDR2 FQGNSA. The CDR3 contains 14 residues. The CDR3 DNA is TGTGCCAGCAGCTTAATTAGTAGCTCCTACGAGCAGTACTTC. This translates into CASSLISSSYEQYF.

The chain uses TRBV7-9 and TRBJ1-1; no clear D. This CDR3 is 13 amino acids long. Trimming shortened V by 4 bases and J by 4 bases, and 10 bases separated the two germline ends. Germline V lookup: CDR1 SEHNR, CDR2 FQNEAQ (reference sequence). CDR3: CASSSAVLTEAFF. CDR3 coding DNA: TGTGCCAGCAGCTCTGCAGTGCTCACTGAAGCTTTCTTT.

Comment on this clone: Other DNA sequences in the sample encode the same CDR3. The chain is built from TRBV2 and TRBJ2-1; 10 nucleotides align to TRBD2. With V trimmed by 6 bases and J by 2 bases, 4 bases remained unmatched. Looked up from germline, CDR1 is SNHLY and CDR2 is FYNNEI. The CDR3 is made up of 15 amino acids. The CDR3 region has the DNA TGTGCCAGCAGCCCCCTAGCGGGGGCCTACAATGAGCAGTTCTTC. It translates to CASSPLAGAYNEQFF.

As DNA, the CDR3 is TGTGCCAGCAGCATTAGACAGGGCACTGAAGCTTTCTTT. It yields the protein CASSIRQGTEAFF. The rearrangement joins TRBV7-6 to TRBJ1-1; 7 nucleotides agree with TRBD1. In germline, CDR1 is SGHVS, CDR2 FNYEAQ. There are 13 residues in the CDR3. With V trimmed by 5 bases and J by 4 bases, 4 bases remained unmatched. Using reference TRBV7-6 and TRBJ1-1 for the parts outside the CDR3, the full variable domain is GAGVSQSPRYKVTKRGQDVALRCDPISGHVSLYWYRQALGQGPEFLTYFNYEAQQDKSGLPNDRFSAERPEGSISTLTIQRTEQRDSAMYRCASSIRQGTEAFFGQGTRLTVV.

The V call is TRBV28, the J call TRBJ2-5; 7 bases match TRBD1. The CDR3 sequence is 16 residues long. Germline trimming cut 1 base from V and 5 bases from J; bases unmatched to any gene: 10. Germline lookup yields CDR1 MDHEN and CDR2 SYDVKM. CDR3 in DNA: TGTGCCAGCAGTTTATACGGGAAGGGGGCGGTGGAGACCCAGTACTTC. Amino acid sequence: CASSLYGKGAVETQYF.

The chain joins TRBV29-1 to TRBJ2-7; 11 positions agree with TRBD2. This CDR3 has 14 residues. V gave up 6 bases and J gave up 2 bases; unmatched junction bases: 6. CDR1 is SQVTM and CDR2 is ANQGSEA in the germline V gene. CDR3 sequence reads: CSVPGLADPYEQYF. The CDR3 DNA reads as TGCAGCGTCCCGGGACTAGCGGATCCCTACGAGCAGTACTTC.

V gene TRBV10-3 combines with J gene TRBJ2-7, with 10 bases lining up with TRBD1. The CDR3 is 13 amino acids. Trimming at V came to 6 bases and at J to 5 bases, leaving 4 bases not matched to a gene. Germline CDR1 and CDR2: ENHRY and SYGVKD. The CDR3 nucleotides are TGTGCCATCAGGCCCGGGACAGGGGACGAGCAGTACTTC. Its translation is CAIRPGTGDEQYF.

The J gene is TRBJ2-7, the V gene TRBV2; tentatively, D is TRBD1 (5 bases). The CDR3 totals 15 residues. Germline V gene data show CDR1 as SNHLY and CDR2 as FYNNEI. The V end was cut by 1 base, the J end by 4 bases, with 14 bases between. In DNA, the CDR3 is TGTGCCAGCAGTGAAGTTGGCCAAACAGGTTACGAGCAGTACTTC. It is translated as CASSEVGQTGYEQYF. Variable domain in full (rest from reference TRBV2 and TRBJ2-7): EPEVTQTPSHQVTQMGQEVILRCVPISNHLYFYWYRQILGQKVEFLVSFYNNEISEKSEIFDDQFSVERPDGSNFTLKIRSTKLEDSAMYFCASSEVGQTGYEQYFGPGTRLTVT.

This clone occurred a few times. The rearrangement links TRBV11-3 to TRBJ2-2, with a weak D call TRBD1 (8 bases). The CDR3 contains 16 residues. Germline-derived CDR1 and CDR2 are SGHNT and YENEEA. Trimming pared 4 bases from V and 4 bases from J, leaving 16 bases between. CDR3 region: CASSYLQGGTTGELFF. Written as DNA, the CDR3 is TGTGCCAGCAGCTATTTACAGGGGGGGACCACCGGGGAGCTGTTTTTT.

CDR3 residues: CASSTGTSVETQYF. CDR3 coding DNA: TGTGCCAGCAGTACCGGGACTAGCGTGGAGACCCAGTACTTC. This chain joins TRBV2 and TRBJ2-5; the match to TRBD2 covers 10 bases. The CDR3 sequence is 14 residues long. Losses at the gene ends were 5 bases for V and 5 bases for J; bases not matched to a gene: 5. Germline V lookup: CDR1 SNHLY, CDR2 FYNNEI. Combining the CDR3 with reference TRBV2 and TRBJ2-5 gives the whole variable domain EPEVTQTPSHQVTQMGQEVILRCVPISNHLYFYWYRQILGQKVEFLVSFYNNEISEKSEIFDDQFSVERPDGSNFTLKIRSTKLEDSAMYFCASSTGTSVETQYFGPGTRLLVL.

The J gene is TRBJ2-1, the V gene TRBV9; 9 bases are a match to TRBD2. Germline V lookup: CDR1 SGDLS, CDR2 YYNGEE. This CDR3 comprises 15 residues. V lost 0 bases, J lost 4 bases, and 2 bases stayed unmatched. The chain's CDR3 is CASSVGTSEYNEQFF. The DNA for the CDR3 is TGTGCCAGCAGCGTAGGGACTAGCGAGTACAATGAGCAGTTCTTC.

The rearrangement links TRBV7-9 to TRBJ1-2; 7 bases map to TRBD1. Germline lookup yields CDR1 SEHNR and CDR2 FQNEAQ (reference sequence). The CDR3 has 16 residues. With 4 bases clipped from V and 2 bases from J, the junction kept 10 bases outside the gene matches. This chain's CDR3 is CASSSGTEFTNYGYTF. The CDR3, as DNA: TGTGCCAGCAGCTCCGGGACAGAGTTCACCAACTATGGCTACACCTTC.

This chain uses TRBV15 with TRBJ2-5, with 10 nucleotides matching TRBD2. The length of the CDR3 is 21 residues. Per the germline V gene, CDR1 is LNHNV and CDR2 is YYDKDF (reference sequence). V gave up 0 bases and J gave up 2 bases; unmatched junction bases: 18. The CDR3 nucleotides are TGTGCCACCAGCAGAGATCTACCCCGAAGCGGGGGGGCGGATGTTCAAGAGACCCAGTACTTC. Residues: CATSRDLPRSGGADVQETQYF. Full variable domain (rest looked up from reference TRBV15 and TRBJ2-5): DAMVIQNPRYQVTQFGKPVTLSCSQTLNHNVMYWYQQKSSQAPKLLFHYYDKDFNNEADTPDNFQSRRPNTSFCFLDIRSPGLGDTAMYLCATSRDLPRSGGADVQETQYFGPGTRLLVL.